This TCR beta chain was found in a study of CD8+ T cells in alopecia areata. After isolation, RNA underwent reverse transcription to generate cDNA as the sequencing template. Method: immunoSEQ multiplex PCR; TCRdb's copy keeps in-frame clones and lacks some. This sample has about 150,000 clones, with less than 65% found just once. T lymphocytes (CD4+ and CD8+) were sorted from PBMCs. The source of this sequence is a human donor in good health. The sequenced sample was CD8+ T cells sorted from blood.

This CDR3 reads CASSVTSGSGETQYF. The CDR3, as DNA: TGTGCCAGCAGCGTGACTAGCGGGAGTGGGGAGACCCAGTACTTC. The V call is TRBV9, the J call TRBJ2-5, with 12 bases fitting TRBD2. Looked up from germline, CDR1 is SGDLS and CDR2 is YYNGEE. There are 15 residues in the CDR3. J lost 5 bases, V lost 2 bases, and 4 bases had no gene match.